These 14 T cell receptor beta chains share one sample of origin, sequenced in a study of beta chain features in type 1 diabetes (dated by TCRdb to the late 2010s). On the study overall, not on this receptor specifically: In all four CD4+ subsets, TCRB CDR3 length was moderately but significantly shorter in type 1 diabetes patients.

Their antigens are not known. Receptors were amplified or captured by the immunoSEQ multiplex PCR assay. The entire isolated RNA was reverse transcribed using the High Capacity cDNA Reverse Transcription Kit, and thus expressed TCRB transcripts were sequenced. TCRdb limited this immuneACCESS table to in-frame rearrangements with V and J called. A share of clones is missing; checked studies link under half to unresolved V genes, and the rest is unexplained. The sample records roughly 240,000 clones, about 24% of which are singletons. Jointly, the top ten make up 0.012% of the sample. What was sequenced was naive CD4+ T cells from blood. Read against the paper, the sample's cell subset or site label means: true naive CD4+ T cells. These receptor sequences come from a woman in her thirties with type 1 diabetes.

The CDR3 DNA reads as TGTGCCAGCAGCGTGCTGGGCTCAGGGGCCAACGTCCTGACTTTC. Translated, it gives CASSVLGSGANVLTF. This chain uses TRBV9 with TRBJ2-6; D call uncertain. The germline V gene encodes CDR1 SGDLS and CDR2 YYNGEE. The CDR3 has 15 amino acids. The V end lost 2 bases, the J end lost 4 bases, and 10 bases lay between the germline ends.

DNA of the CDR3: TGTGCCAGCAGAAGCCGGGACAGGATCAATCAGCCCCAGCATTTT. Its translation: CASRSRDRINQPQHF. V is TRBV5-6 and J is TRBJ1-5; 8 positions match TRBD1. The length of the CDR3 is 15 residues. CDR1 and CDR2 (germline): SGHDT, YYEEEE. Trimming cost V 5 bases and J 3 bases; bases outside gene matches: 7.

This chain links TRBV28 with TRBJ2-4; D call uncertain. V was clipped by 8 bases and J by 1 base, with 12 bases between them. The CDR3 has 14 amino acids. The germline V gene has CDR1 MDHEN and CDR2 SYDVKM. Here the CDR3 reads CASLERAAKNIQYF. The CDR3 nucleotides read TGTGCCAGCCTGGAGAGAGCGGCCAAAAACATTCAGTACTTC.

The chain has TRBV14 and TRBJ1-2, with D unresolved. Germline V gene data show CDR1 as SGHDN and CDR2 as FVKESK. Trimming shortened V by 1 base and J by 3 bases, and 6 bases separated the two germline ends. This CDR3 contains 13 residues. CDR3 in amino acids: CASSQGSYYGYTF. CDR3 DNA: TGTGCCAGCAGCCAAGGCAGTTACTATGGCTACACCTTC.

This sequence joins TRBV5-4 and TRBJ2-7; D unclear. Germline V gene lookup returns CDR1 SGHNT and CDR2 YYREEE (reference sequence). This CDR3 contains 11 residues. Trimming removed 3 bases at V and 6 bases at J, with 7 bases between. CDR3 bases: TGTGCCAGCAGCTCCGACACCGAGCAGTACTTC. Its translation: CASSSDTEQYF. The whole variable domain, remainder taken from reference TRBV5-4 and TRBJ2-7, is ETGVTQSPTHLIKTRGQQVTLRCSSQSGHNTVSWYQQALGQGPQFIFQYYREEENGRGNFPPRFSGLQFPNYSSELNVNALELDDSALYLCASSSDTEQYFGPGTRLTVT.

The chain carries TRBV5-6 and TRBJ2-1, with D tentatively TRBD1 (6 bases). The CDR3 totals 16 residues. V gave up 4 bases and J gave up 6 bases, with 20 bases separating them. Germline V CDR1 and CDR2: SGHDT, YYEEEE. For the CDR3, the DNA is TGTGCCAGCAGCCTCATTGACAGGATGCCCCTCAATGAGCAGTTCTTC. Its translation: CASSLIDRMPLNEQFF.

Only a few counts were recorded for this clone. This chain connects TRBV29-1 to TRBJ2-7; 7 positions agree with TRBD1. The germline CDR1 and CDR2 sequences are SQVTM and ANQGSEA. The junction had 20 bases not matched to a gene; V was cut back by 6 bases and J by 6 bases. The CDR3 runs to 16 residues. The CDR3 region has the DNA TGCAGCGTCCCCACCGGTGGAACAGGGGTGCAAGGCGAGCAGTACTTC. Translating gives CSVPTGGTGVQGEQYF.

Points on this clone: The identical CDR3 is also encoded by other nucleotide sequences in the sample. The CDR3 loop is CAWTSGTYEQYF. In DNA, the CDR3 is TGTGCCTGGACTAGCGGAACCTACGAGCAGTACTTC. This chain uses TRBV30 with TRBJ2-7; 7 nucleotides agree with TRBD2. The CDR3 extends over 12 amino acids. Germline V gene lookup returns CDR1 GTSNPN and CDR2 SVGIG (reference sequence). V was clipped by 4 bases and J by 2 bases; unmatched bases: 2.

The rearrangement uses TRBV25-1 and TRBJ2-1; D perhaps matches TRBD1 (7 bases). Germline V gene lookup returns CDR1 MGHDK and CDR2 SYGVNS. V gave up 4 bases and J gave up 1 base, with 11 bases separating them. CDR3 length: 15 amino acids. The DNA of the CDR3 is TGTGCCAGCAGTGCCCAGGGGGGTTCCTACAATGAGCAGTTCTTC. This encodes CASSAQGGSYNEQFF.

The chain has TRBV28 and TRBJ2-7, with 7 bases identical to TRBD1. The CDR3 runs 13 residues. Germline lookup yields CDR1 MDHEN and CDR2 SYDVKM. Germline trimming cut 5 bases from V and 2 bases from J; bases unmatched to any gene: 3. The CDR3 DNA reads TGTGCCAGCAGTAGACAGGGCCCCTACGAGCAGTACTTC. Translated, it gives CASSRQGPYEQYF.

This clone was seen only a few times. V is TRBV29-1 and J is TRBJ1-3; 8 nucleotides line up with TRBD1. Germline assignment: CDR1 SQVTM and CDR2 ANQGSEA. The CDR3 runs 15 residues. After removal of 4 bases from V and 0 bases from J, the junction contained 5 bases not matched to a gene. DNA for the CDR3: TGCAGCGTTGGGACAGGGATGAACTCTGGAAACACCATATATTTT. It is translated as CSVGTGMNSGNTIYF.

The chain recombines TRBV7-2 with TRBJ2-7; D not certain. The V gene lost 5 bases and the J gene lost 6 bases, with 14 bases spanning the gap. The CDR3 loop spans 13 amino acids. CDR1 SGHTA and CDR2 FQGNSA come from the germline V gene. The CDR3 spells CASSTQRYFEQYF. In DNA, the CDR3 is TGTGCCAGCAGCACCCAACGTTACTTCGAGCAGTACTTC.

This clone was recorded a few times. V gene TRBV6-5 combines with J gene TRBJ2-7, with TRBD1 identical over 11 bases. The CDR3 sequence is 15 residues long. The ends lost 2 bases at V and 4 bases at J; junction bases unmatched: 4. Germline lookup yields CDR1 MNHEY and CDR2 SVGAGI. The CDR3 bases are TGTGCCAGCAGTTACGGCCGGGACAGGGGGTACGAGCAGTACTTC. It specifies CASSYGRDRGYEQYF.

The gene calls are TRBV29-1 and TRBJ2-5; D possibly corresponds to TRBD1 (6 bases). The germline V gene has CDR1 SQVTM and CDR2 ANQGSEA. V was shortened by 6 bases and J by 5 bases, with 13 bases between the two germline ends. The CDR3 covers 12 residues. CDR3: CSVARQAETQYF. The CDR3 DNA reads TGCAGCGTCGCTAGACAGGCGGAGACCCAGTACTTC.